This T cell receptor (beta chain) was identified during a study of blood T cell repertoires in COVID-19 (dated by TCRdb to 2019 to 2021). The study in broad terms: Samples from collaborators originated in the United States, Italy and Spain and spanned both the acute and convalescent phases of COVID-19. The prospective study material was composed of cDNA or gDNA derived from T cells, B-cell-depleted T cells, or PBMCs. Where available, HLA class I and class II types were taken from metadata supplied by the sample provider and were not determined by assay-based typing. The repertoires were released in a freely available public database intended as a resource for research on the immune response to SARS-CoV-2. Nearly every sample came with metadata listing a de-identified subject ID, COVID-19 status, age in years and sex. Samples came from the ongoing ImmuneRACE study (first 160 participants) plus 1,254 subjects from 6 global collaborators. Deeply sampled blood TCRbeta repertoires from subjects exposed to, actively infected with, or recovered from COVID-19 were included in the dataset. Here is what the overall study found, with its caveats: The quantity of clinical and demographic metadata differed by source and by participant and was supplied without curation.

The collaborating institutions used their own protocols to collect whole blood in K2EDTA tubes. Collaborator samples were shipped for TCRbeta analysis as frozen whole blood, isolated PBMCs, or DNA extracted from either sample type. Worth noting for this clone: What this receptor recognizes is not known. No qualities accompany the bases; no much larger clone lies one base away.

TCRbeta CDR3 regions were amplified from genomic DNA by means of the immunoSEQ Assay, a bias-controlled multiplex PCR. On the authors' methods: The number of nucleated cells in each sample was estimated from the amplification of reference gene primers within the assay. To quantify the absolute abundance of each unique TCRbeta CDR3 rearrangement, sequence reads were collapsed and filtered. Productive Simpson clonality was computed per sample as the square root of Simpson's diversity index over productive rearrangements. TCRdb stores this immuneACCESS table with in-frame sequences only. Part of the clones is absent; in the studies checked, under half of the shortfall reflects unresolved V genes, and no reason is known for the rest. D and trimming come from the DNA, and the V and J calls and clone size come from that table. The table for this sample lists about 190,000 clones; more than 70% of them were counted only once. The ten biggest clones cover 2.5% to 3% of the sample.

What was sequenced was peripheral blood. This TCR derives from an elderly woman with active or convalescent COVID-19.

The CDR3 reads as follows: CASGLGQGANTGELFF. At the DNA level, the sequence is TGTGCTAGTGGTTTGGGACAGGGGGCGAACACCGGGGAGCTGTTTTTT. Recombination joined TRBV12-5 with TRBJ2-2; 9 bases in the junction line up with TRBD1. The CDR3 runs 16 residues from the cysteine to the phenylalanine. The read is trimmed to its CDR3 DNA, 48 bases read in frame from base 1. For this chain, trimming is 1 base at the V end and 0 bases at the J end, and the number of junction bases without a gene match is 0. From a lookup of the germline V gene, CDR1 and CDR2 are LGHNT and FRNRAP.